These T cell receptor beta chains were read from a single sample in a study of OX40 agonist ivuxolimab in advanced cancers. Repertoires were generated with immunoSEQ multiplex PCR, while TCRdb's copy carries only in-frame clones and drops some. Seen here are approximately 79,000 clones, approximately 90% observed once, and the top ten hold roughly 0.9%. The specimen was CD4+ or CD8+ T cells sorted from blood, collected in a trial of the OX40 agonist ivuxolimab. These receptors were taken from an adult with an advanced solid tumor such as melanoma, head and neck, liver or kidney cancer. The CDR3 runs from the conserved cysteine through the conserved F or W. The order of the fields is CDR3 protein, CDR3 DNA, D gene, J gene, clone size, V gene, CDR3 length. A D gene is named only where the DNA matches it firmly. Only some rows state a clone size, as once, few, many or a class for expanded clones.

CDR3aa: CASSLELAENTDTQYF; CDR3nt: TGTGCCAGCAGCCTAGAATTAGCGGAAAACACAGATACGCAGTATTTT; d_gene: -; j_gene: TRBJ2-3; abundance: -; v_gene: TRBV21-1; len: 16
CDR3aa: CASSLTGGVDEKLFF; CDR3nt: TGTGCCAGCAGCTTGACAGGGGGCGTAGATGAAAAACTGTTTTTT; d_gene: TRBD1; j_gene: TRBJ1-4; abundance: -; v_gene: TRBV5-5; len: 15
CDR3aa: CAIPTTSWDTIYF; CDR3nt: TGTGCCATACCGACAACTAGCTGGGACACCATATATTTT; d_gene: -; j_gene: TRBJ1-3; abundance: -; v_gene: TRBV7-9; len: 13
CDR3aa: CASSPSRGSHEQYF; CDR3nt: TGTGCCAGCTCACCATCCAGGGGATCCCACGAGCAGTACTTC; d_gene: -; j_gene: TRBJ2-7; abundance: -; v_gene: TRBV18; len: 14
CDR3aa: CASSFGGTGGRPQHF; CDR3nt: TGTGCCAGCAGTTTCGGCGGGACAGGGGGGAGGCCCCAGCATTTT; d_gene: TRBD1; j_gene: TRBJ1-5; abundance: -; v_gene: TRBV27; len: 15
CDR3aa: CASSQEGVRGYYGYTF; CDR3nt: TGTGCCAGCAGCCAAGAAGGAGTACGAGGGTACTATGGCTACACCTTC; d_gene: -; j_gene: TRBJ1-2; abundance: once; v_gene: TRBV14; len: 16
CDR3aa: CASILAATQYF; CDR3nt: TGTGCCAGCATCCTAGCGGCCACGCAGTATTTT; d_gene: TRBD2; j_gene: TRBJ2-3; abundance: -; v_gene: TRBV2; len: 11
CDR3aa: CASSTGVERNQPQHF; CDR3nt: TGTGCCAGCAGCACAGGGGTGGAGCGCAATCAGCCCCAGCATTTT; d_gene: TRBD1; j_gene: TRBJ1-5; abundance: -; v_gene: TRBV5-5; len: 15
CDR3aa: CASSSGPYTEAFF; CDR3nt: TGTGCCAGCAGTTCGGGCCCCTACACTGAAGCTTTCTTT; d_gene: -; j_gene: TRBJ1-1; abundance: -; v_gene: TRBV6-6; len: 13
CDR3aa: CAISEGRHEKESDTQYF; CDR3nt: TGTGCCATCAGTGAGGGTAGACACGAAAAAGAGTCAGATACGCAGTATTTT; d_gene: -; j_gene: TRBJ2-3; abundance: -; v_gene: TRBV10-3; len: 17
CDR3aa: CASKELAGKTGELFF; CDR3nt: TGTGCCAGCAAGGAGTTAGCGGGAAAGACCGGGGAGCTGTTTTTT; d_gene: TRBD2; j_gene: TRBJ2-2; abundance: once; v_gene: TRBV6-1; len: 15
CDR3aa: CASSPQGSNYGYTF; CDR3nt: TGTGCCAGCAGTCCACAGGGCTCTAACTATGGCTACACCTTC; d_gene: -; j_gene: TRBJ1-2; abundance: -; v_gene: TRBV6-6; len: 14
CDR3aa: CASSSQGGGGAYEQYF; CDR3nt: TGTGCCAGCAGTTCTCAGGGTGGCGGGGGGGCGTACGAGCAGTACTTC; d_gene: TRBD2; j_gene: TRBJ2-7; abundance: -; v_gene: TRBV11-2; len: 16
CDR3aa: CASSSSLAGGYNEQFF; CDR3nt: TGTGCCAGCAGTTCCTCACTAGCGGGGGGATACAATGAGCAGTTCTTC; d_gene: TRBD2; j_gene: TRBJ2-1; abundance: -; v_gene: TRBV6-6; len: 16
CDR3aa: CASSFGAYEQYF; CDR3nt: TGCGCCAGCAGCTTTGGAGCATACGAGCAGTACTTC; d_gene: -; j_gene: TRBJ2-7; abundance: -; v_gene: TRBV5-1; len: 12
CDR3aa: CASSGDTNTEAFF; CDR3nt: TGTGCCAGCAGCGGCGACACAAACACTGAAGCTTTCTTT; d_gene: -; j_gene: TRBJ1-1; abundance: -; v_gene: TRBV11-1; len: 13
CDR3aa: CASSPTSGAPGANVLTF; CDR3nt: TGTGCCAGCAGCCCAACTAGCGGGGCCCCTGGGGCCAACGTCCTGACTTTC; d_gene: TRBD2; j_gene: TRBJ2-6; abundance: -; v_gene: TRBV7-2; len: 17
CDR3aa: CASSYSTGYSPLHF; CDR3nt: TGTGCCAGCAGTTACTCGACAGGCTATTCACCCCTCCACTTT; d_gene: -; j_gene: TRBJ1-6; abundance: -; v_gene: TRBV6-6; len: 14
CDR3aa: CSARSSGEQFF; CDR3nt: TGCAGTGCTAGAAGCTCTGGTGAGCAGTTCTTC; d_gene: -; j_gene: TRBJ2-1; abundance: -; v_gene: TRBV20-1; len: 11
CDR3aa: CASSEGYSNTEAFF; CDR3nt: TGCGCCAGCAGCGAAGGTTACAGCAACACTGAAGCTTTCTTT; d_gene: -; j_gene: TRBJ1-1; abundance: -; v_gene: TRBV4-3; len: 14
CDR3aa: CASSLLGSRTDTQYF; CDR3nt: TGTGCCAGCAGCTTATTAGGCTCCCGCACAGATACGCAGTATTTT; d_gene: -; j_gene: TRBJ2-3; abundance: few; v_gene: TRBV7-2; len: 15
CDR3aa: CASSLGGRVVDTQYF; CDR3nt: TGTGCCAGCAGCTTAGGCGGGAGAGTAGTAGATACGCAGTATTTT; d_gene: TRBD2; j_gene: TRBJ2-3; abundance: few; v_gene: TRBV11-2; len: 15
CDR3aa: CACTGGGYGYTF; CDR3nt: TGTGCCTGTACAGGAGGAGGGTATGGCTACACCTTC; d_gene: -; j_gene: TRBJ1-2; abundance: -; v_gene: TRBV30; len: 12
CDR3aa: CASSSTPNQPQHF; CDR3nt: TGCGCCAGCAGTTCCACGCCAAATCAGCCCCAGCATTTT; d_gene: -; j_gene: TRBJ1-5; abundance: -; v_gene: TRBV5-1; len: 13